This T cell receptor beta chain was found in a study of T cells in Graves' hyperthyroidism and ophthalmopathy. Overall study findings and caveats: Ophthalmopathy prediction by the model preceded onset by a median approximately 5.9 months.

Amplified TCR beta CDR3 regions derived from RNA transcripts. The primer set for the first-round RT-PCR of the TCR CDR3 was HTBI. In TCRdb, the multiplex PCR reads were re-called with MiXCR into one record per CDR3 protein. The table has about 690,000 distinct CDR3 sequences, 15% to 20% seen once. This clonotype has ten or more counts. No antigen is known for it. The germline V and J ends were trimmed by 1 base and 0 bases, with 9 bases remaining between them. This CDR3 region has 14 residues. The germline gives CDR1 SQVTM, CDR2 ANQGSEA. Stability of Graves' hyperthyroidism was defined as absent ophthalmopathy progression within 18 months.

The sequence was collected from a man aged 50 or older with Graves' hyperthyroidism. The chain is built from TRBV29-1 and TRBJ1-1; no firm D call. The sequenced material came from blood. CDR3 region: CSVEGEGVNTEAFF. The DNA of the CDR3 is TGCAGCGTTGAAGGGGAGGGCGTGAACACTGAAGCTTTCTTT.